This passage covers 22 T cell receptor beta chains from one sample sequenced in a study of blood T cells in healthy people across ages. A J-beta primer mix and a sample-barcoded 5' primer were used in a second PCR of roughly 6 to 11 cycles. TCRdb used MiXCR to reprocess the 5' RACE reads, holding one entry per CDR3 protein. Of 900,000 to 950,000 distinct CDR3 sequences in the sample, roughly 29% were seen once. Another study also made use of these data, one on T cells of mothers and their children.

Sequencing was performed on blood. The receptors derive from a woman between 35 and 50 years old in good health.

As concerns this clonotype: Its ends do not fully match the called genes, so a read error is possible. The rearrangement links TRBV7-9 to TRBJ2-7, with 11 nucleotides matching TRBD1. Germline V gene data show CDR1 as SEHNR and CDR2 as FQNEAQ (reference sequence). CDR3 length equals 17 residues. Here the CDR3 DNA reads TGTGCCAACAGCTTGGACAGGGGGCGCAGGTTTACCTACGAGCAGTACTTC. Residues: CANSLDRGRRFTYEQYF.

At least ten counts were recorded for this clonotype. The chain uses TRBV29-1 and TRBJ2-7; 7 nucleotides agree with TRBD2. The junction had 2 bases not matched to a gene; V was cut back by 4 bases and J by 2 bases. Per the germline V gene, CDR1 is SQVTM and CDR2 is ANQGSEA. The CDR3 has 12 amino acids. CDR3 region: CSVARGAYEQYF. DNA for the CDR3: TGCAGCGTTGCCCGGGGGGCCTACGAGCAGTACTTC.

A word on this clonotype: With a much larger clone just one base away, this may be a read error. The V gene is TRBV25-1, the J gene TRBJ2-1, with 9 nucleotides matching TRBD1. Losses at the gene ends were 2 bases for V and 3 bases for J; bases not matched to a gene: 2. Germline CDR1 and CDR2: MGHDK and SYGVNS. This CDR3 contains 15 residues. This chain's CDR3 is CASSEMTGGYNEQFF. As DNA, the CDR3 is TGTGCCAGCAGTGAAATGACAGGGGGCTACAATGAGCAGTTCTTC.

This chain connects TRBV5-1 to TRBJ1-1; tentatively, D is TRBD1 (6 bases). Germline V gene sequence: CDR1 SGHRS, CDR2 YFSETQ. The CDR3 is made up of 17 amino acids. V shed 0 bases and J shed 4 bases, with 19 bases lying between them. The CDR3 sequence: CASSLAGVFQGTTEAFF. CDR3 in DNA: TGCGCCAGCAGCTTGGCAGGGGTCTTCCAGGGTACCACTGAAGCTTTCTTT.

This rearrangement joins TRBV7-9 to TRBJ2-3; 10 bases line up with TRBD1. The CDR3 loop spans 17 amino acids. V dropped 3 bases and J dropped 3; count of bases not matched to a gene: 9. CDR1 and CDR2 (germline): SEHNR, FQNEAQ (reference sequence). DNA of the CDR3: TGTGCCAGCAGCTTGGGACAGGGGAGAAGTTGGACAGATACGCAGTATTTT. Protein sequence: CASSLGQGRSWTDTQYF.

This clonotype was counted at least ten times. CDR3 DNA: TGTGCCAGTCAACCTAGCTCCTACGAGCAGTACTTC. Translating it yields CASQPSSYEQYF. V usage is TRBV28 and J usage is TRBJ2-7; unclear D gene. The germline V and J ends were trimmed by 9 bases and 0 bases, with 9 bases remaining between them. Germline V gene lookup returns CDR1 MDHEN and CDR2 SYDVKM. The CDR3 is made up of 12 amino acids.

As for this clonotype: Because the CDR3 is missing its conserved closing phenylalanine or tryptophan, this is likely a read error. The V gene is TRBV27, the J gene TRBJ2-1, with D hard to call. Germline V CDR1 and CDR2: MNHEY, SMNVEV (reference sequence). V was trimmed by 9 bases and J by 5 bases, leaving 14 bases between them. There are 13 residues in the CDR3. The CDR3 coding sequence is TGTGCCAGTCCCGGTGTTAAGGACAATGAGCAGTTCGTC. Protein: CASPGVKDNEQFV.

This chain connects TRBV20-1 to TRBJ2-2, with no clear D. CDR1 and CDR2 (germline): DFQATT, SNEGSKA (reference sequence). This CDR3 is built from 11 residues. CDR3 nucleotides: TGCAGCGCCCATAATACCGGGGAGCTGTTTTTT. This gives the protein CSAHNTGELFF.

On this clonotype itself: Just one base apart from a much larger clone, this may be a read error. The genes are TRBV29-1 and TRBJ2-3; no clear D. The CDR3 length is 12 residues. The germline V gene has CDR1 SQVTM and CDR2 ANQGSEA. CDR3 residues: CSVEAARDTRYF. The DNA of the CDR3 is TGCAGCGTTGAAGCCGCGCGAGATACGCGGTATTTT.

The chain employs TRBV12-3 or TRBV12-4 and TRBJ2-4; weak D call: TRBD1 (6 bases). V was clipped by 6 bases and J by 6 bases, with 12 bases between them. The CDR3 is 13 residues long. DNA of the CDR3: TGTGCCAGCAGCAACAGGGTCTCAAACATTCAGTACTTC. Translating gives CASSNRVSNIQYF.

The chain combines TRBV11-2 with TRBJ2-5, with 9 bases fitting TRBD2. Germline values: CDR1 SGHAT, CDR2 FQNNGV. The CDR3 totals 13 residues. After removal of 5 bases from V and 11 bases from J, the junction contained 9 bases not matched to a gene. The CDR3 sequence: CASSIGTSTEQYF. CDR3 DNA: TGTGCCAGCAGCATCGGGACTAGCACTGAGCAGTACTTC.

The chain recombines TRBV12-3 or TRBV12-4 with TRBJ1-2, with D possibly TRBD1 on 5 matching bases. This CDR3 has 14 amino acids. V shed 3 bases and J shed 6 bases, with 14 bases lying between them. As DNA, the CDR3 is TGTGCCAGCAGTTTTACGGATTTGGGGCATGGCTACACCTTC. It encodes CASSFTDLGHGYTF.

The chain uses TRBV7-3 and TRBJ2-6; 8 bases are shared with TRBD2. The CDR3 spans 20 residues. Trimming removed 8 bases from V and 0 bases from J; junction bases left unmatched: 18. CDR1 and CDR2 from the germline V gene are SGHTA and FQGTGA. DNA of the CDR3: TGTGCCAGCCCCTGGCGGGGGGACCGGGAGGCCTTCTCTGGGGCCAACGTCCTGACTTTC. Translating gives CASPWRGDREAFSGANVLTF.

The chain uses TRBV7-9 and TRBJ2-4; TRBD1 matches at 7 bases. The germline V gene encodes CDR1 SEHNR and CDR2 FQNEAQ (reference sequence). The CDR3 totals 15 residues. With 6 bases clipped from V and 15 bases from J, the junction kept 20 bases outside the gene matches. CDR3 bases: TGTGCCAGCAGTTGGTCCCGGGACAGCCAAGAGACCCTGTACTTC. It encodes CASSWSRDSQETLYF.

This clonotype was recorded a few times. This chain links TRBV11-2 with TRBJ2-7; possible D gene TRBD2, 5 bases. Germline-derived CDR1 and CDR2 are SGHAT and FQNNGV. Trimming took off 3 bases at V and 1 base at J, with 16 bases between the two ends. The CDR3 contains 16 residues. The CDR3 loop is CASSFIGLYTSYEQYF. In DNA, the CDR3 is TGTGCCAGCAGCTTCATTGGACTTTATACTTCCTACGAGCAGTACTTC.

The chain links TRBV3-1 to TRBJ1-1, with a weak D call TRBD1 (5 bases). The V gene's germline CDR1 is LGHDT and CDR2 YNNKEL (reference sequence). This CDR3 has 15 residues. With 2 bases removed from V and 2 bases from J, the gap between germline ends came to 12 bases. CDR3 sequence reads: CASSQYVGGNTEAFF. The CDR3 DNA reads TGTGCCAGCAGCCAATACGTCGGGGGAAACACTGAAGCTTTCTTT.

This chain connects TRBV28 to TRBJ1-2; TRBD1 is a possible D gene (6 bases). Germline values: CDR1 MDHEN, CDR2 SYDVKM. Trimming left V 4 bases short and J 6 bases short, with 6 bases between. This CDR3 comprises 11 residues. This CDR3 reads CASSYRDGYTF. The CDR3 nucleotides are TGTGCCAGCAGTTACAGGGATGGCTACACCTTC.

The chain joins TRBV19 to TRBJ1-2, with D perhaps TRBD1 (5 bases). In germline, CDR1 is LNHDA, CDR2 SQIVND (reference sequence). The V end lost 10 bases, the J end lost 3 bases, and 12 bases lay between the germline ends. The CDR3 extends over 12 amino acids. The CDR3 bases are TGTGCCACCTACGGGGGGTACTATGGCTACACCTTC. As protein: CATYGGYYGYTF. Complete variable domain (other parts from reference TRBV19 and TRBJ1-2): DGGITQSPKYLFRKEGQNVTLSCEQNLNHDAMYWYRQDPGQGLRLIYYSQIVNDFQKGDIAEGYSVSREKKESFPLTVTSAQKNPTAFYLCATYGGYYGYTFGSGTRLTVV.

This clonotype occurred a few times. The CDR3 region is CAWRPSGANVLTF. The CDR3 nucleotides read TGTGCCTGGAGACCCTCTGGGGCCAACGTCCTGACTTTC. The V gene is TRBV30, the J gene TRBJ2-6; D is unclear. The CDR3 covers 13 residues. CDR1 is GTSNPN and CDR2 is SVGIG in the germline V gene (reference sequence). V was clipped by 3 bases and J by 0 bases, with 3 bases between them.

V gene TRBV28 combines with J gene TRBJ1-5, with D perhaps TRBD1 (5 bases). The CDR3 has 13 amino acids. Trimming took 6 bases from V and 6 from J, leaving 12 bases between them. CDR1 and CDR2 (germline): MDHEN, SYDVKM. CDR3 protein: CASSRGGRQPQHF. CDR3 DNA: TGTGCCAGCAGCCGGGGGGGACGTCAGCCCCAGCATTTT. The full variable domain, with the rest looked up from reference TRBV28 and TRBJ1-5, is DVKVTQSSRYLVKRTGEKVFLECVQDMDHENMFWYRQDPGLGLRLIYFSYDVKMKEKGDIPEGYSVSREKKERFSLILESASTNQTSMYLCASSRGGRQPQHFGDGTRLSIL.

This clonotype was picked up one time. The chain recombines TRBV7-9 with TRBJ2-4, with TRBD2 matching over 8 bases. The J call may not be correct, given that the DNA end is closer to TRBJ2-7. CDR3 length equals 14 residues. Germline assignment: CDR1 SEHNR and CDR2 FQNEAQ (reference sequence). DNA for the CDR3: TGTGCCAGCAGCTTAGGGGGACTAGACTACGAGCAGTACTTC. This gives the protein CASSLGGLDYEQYF.

This clonotype was seen ten or more times. The CDR3 here is CASSQDRWTQYF. Written as DNA, the CDR3 is TGCGCCAGCAGCCAAGATCGGTGGACCCAGTACTTC. The chain joins TRBV4-1 to TRBJ2-5; no reliable D call. V was cut by 0 bases and J by 7 bases, with 6 bases left in between. Germline CDR1 and CDR2: MGHRA and YSYEKL. The CDR3 has 12 amino acids.